The present entry profiles one TCR beta chain with its context. No antigen is known for it. Repertoires were generated with immunoSEQ multiplex PCR, while TCRdb's copy carries only in-frame clones and drops some. The data show tens of thousands of clones, 90% to 98% seen once. V dropped 4 bases and J dropped 7 bases, with 20 bases sitting between them. The CDR3 has 15 amino acids. Per germline, CDR1 SGHDT and CDR2 YYEEEE. During corrective heart surgery, resections were taken, and the thymus tissue came from them. Donor material was obtained from healthy Finnish infants undergoing corrective surgery for congenital heart defects. This entry is derived from a study of human thymus T cells. The study's findings and limits: Related reports documented highly overlapping thymic repertoires among unrelated individuals. Repertoires from thymus and blood appeared to show biased V and J gene usage.

Sequenced: thymus tissue. The rearrangement uses TRBV5-6 and TRBJ1-1; a possible D gene is TRBD1 (5 bases). This sequence was found in a boy under two years old with a congenital heart defect but otherwise immunologically healthy. The CDR3 DNA follows: TGTGCCAGCAGCGTAGCCGGGACCGCGTTCGGTGAAGCTTTCTTT. It specifies CASSVAGTAFGEAFF.